The 30 T cell receptor beta chains below were found in one sample sequenced in a study of T cell responses to AZD1222 COVID-19 vaccine. Sequencing used immunoSEQ multiplex PCR; TCRdb keeps in-frame clones, though not all of them. In the table there are some 120,000 clones, about 90% of which are singletons. Specimen: peripheral blood, collected on day 0 of AZD1222 vaccination. These TCRs come from an adult in good health.

The chain recombines TRBV27 with TRBJ2-7; D not certain. The CDR3 has 14 residues. V gave up 2 bases and J gave up 4 bases, with 12 bases separating them. Germline V gives CDR1 MNHEY, CDR2 SMNVEV (reference sequence). The CDR3 loop reads CASSLKDPSYEQYF. CDR3 DNA: TGTGCCAGCAGTTTAAAAGACCCATCTTACGAGCAGTACTTC.

The V call is TRBV27, the J call TRBJ1-1; 7 nucleotides align to TRBD1. Germline V CDR1 and CDR2: MNHEY, SMNVEV (reference sequence). The CDR3 has 14 residues. Trimming cost V 2 bases and J 4 bases; bases outside gene matches: 4. CDR3 nucleotides: TGTGCCAGCAGTTTAGGACAGGCATCCACTGAAGCTTTCTTT. The encoded protein is CASSLGQASTEAFF.

The table lists this clone with a few counts. Other DNA sequences in the sample encode the same CDR3. This rearrangement joins TRBV2 to TRBJ1-2; tentatively, D is TRBD1 (6 bases). The germline CDR1 and CDR2 sequences are SNHLY and FYNNEI. Trimming removed 2 bases at V and 4 bases at J, with 8 bases between. The CDR3 is made up of 13 amino acids. CDR3 DNA sequence: TGTGCCAGCAGTGAACGGACAGTCTATGGCTACACCTTC. Protein product: CASSERTVYGYTF.

The chain has TRBV28 and TRBJ2-2, with D unclear. The germline V and J ends were trimmed by 2 bases and 5 bases, with 9 bases remaining between them. The CDR3 consists of 14 residues. CDR1 and CDR2 from the germline V gene are MDHEN and SYDVKM. Here the CDR3 DNA reads TGTGCCAGCAGTTTAGGCAGTTTAACCGGGGAGCTGTTTTTT. Amino acids: CASSLGSLTGELFF.

The J gene is TRBJ2-1, the V gene TRBV28; D gene uncertain. CDR3 length: 13 residues. V dropped 2 bases and J dropped 3 bases, with 5 bases sitting between them. Per germline, CDR1 MDHEN and CDR2 SYDVKM. The CDR3 loop is CASSLAVYNEQFF. CDR3 nucleotide sequence: TGTGCCAGCAGTTTAGCGGTCTACAATGAGCAGTTCTTC.

This rearrangement joins TRBV5-6 to TRBJ2-7, with D perhaps given as TRBD1 or TRBD2 (5 bases each). Germline CDR1 is SGHDT and CDR2 is YYEEEE. The V and J ends lost 2 bases and 3 bases respectively, with 12 bases between them. The CDR3 spans 14 residues. DNA of the CDR3: TGTGCCAGCAGCTTTACGGGACGCCTCTACGAGCAGTACTTC. Translation: CASSFTGRLYEQYF.

The rearrangement joins TRBV28 to TRBJ2-1; 10 bases fit TRBD2. CDR1 is MDHEN, CDR2 SYDVKM, per germline. V lost 1 base, J lost 6 bases, and 9 bases stayed unmatched. The CDR3 extends over 17 amino acids. The CDR3, as DNA: TGTGCCAGCAGTTTATCAGCTAGCGGGAGTCATGTCAATGAGCAGTTCTTC. Encoded protein: CASSLSASGSHVNEQFF.

This sequence joins TRBV28 and TRBJ1-3; unclear D gene. The CDR3 covers 14 residues. V dropped 6 bases and J dropped 0 bases, with 9 bases sitting between them. The germline V gene has CDR1 MDHEN and CDR2 SYDVKM. The CDR3 region is CASRMPVSGNTIYF. The CDR3 nucleotides are TGTGCCAGCAGAATGCCCGTCTCTGGAAACACCATATATTTT.

The chain links TRBV24-1 to TRBJ1-2; perhaps TRBD1 as D (5 bases). The CDR3 contains 14 residues. The germline V gene encodes CDR1 KGHDR and CDR2 SFDVKD. The germline V and J ends were trimmed by 2 bases and 0 bases, with 6 bases remaining between them. In DNA, the CDR3 is TGTGCCACCAGTGATTGGACAACTAACTATGGCTACACCTTC. Translating it yields CATSDWTTNYGYTF.

This chain uses TRBV3-1 (or the pseudogene TRBV3-2) with TRBJ2-7; D is undetermined. The germline V gene has CDR1 LGHDT and CDR2 YNNKEL (reference sequence). The length of the CDR3 is 13 residues. The ends were cut back, 4 bases at V and 1 base at J, with 8 bases in the middle. The CDR3 is CASSPPNSYEQYF. CDR3 DNA: TGTGCCAGCAGCCCTCCCAATTCCTACGAGCAGTACTTC.

Here the CDR3 DNA reads TGTGCCAGCAGCCCTAGGGATAGCTCCTACAATGAGCAGTTCTTC. Translating it yields CASSPRDSSYNEQFF. V usage is TRBV11-2 and J usage is TRBJ2-1; D is undetermined. CDR1 is SGHAT and CDR2 is FQNNGV in the germline V gene. This CDR3 has 15 residues. V dropped 5 bases and J dropped 0 bases, with 11 bases sitting between them.

The DNA of the CDR3 is TGTGCCAGCAGGCCGCGGGATTTAAATCAGCCCCAGCATTTT. The encoded protein is CASRPRDLNQPQHF. This chain uses TRBV6-5 with TRBJ1-5; no firm D call. V was clipped by 6 bases and J by 4 bases, with 13 bases between them. In germline, CDR1 is MNHEY, CDR2 SVGAGI. The length of the CDR3 is 14 residues.

The DNA of the CDR3 is TGTGCCAGCAGCGGACTCAGGGGGCGAACTGAAGCTTTCTTT. Protein: CASSGLRGRTEAFF. The chain combines TRBV11-2 with TRBJ1-1; 8 bases map to TRBD1. The CDR3 contains 14 residues. V was clipped by 5 bases and J by 5 bases; unmatched bases: 7. In germline, CDR1 is SGHAT, CDR2 FQNNGV. The entire variable domain, with the rest obtained from reference TRBV11-2 and TRBJ1-1, is as follows: EAGVAQSPRYKIIEKRQSVAFWCNPISGHATLYWYQQILGQGPKLLIQFQNNGVVDDSQLPKDRFSAERLKGVDSTLKIQPAKLEDSAVYLCASSGLRGRTEAFFGQGTRLTVV.

V usage is TRBV18 and J usage is TRBJ2-3, with D maybe TRBD1 (6 bases). Germline-derived CDR1 and CDR2 are KGHSH and LQKENI. This CDR3 is built from 15 residues. The ends were cut back, 6 bases at V and 0 bases at J, with 13 bases in the middle. CDR3 DNA sequence: TGTGCCAGCTCCCAGGGACACCCTAGCACAGATACGCAGTATTTT. This translates into CASSQGHPSTDTQYF. The full variable domain, completed using reference TRBV18 and TRBJ2-3, is NAGVMQNPRHLVRRRGQEARLRCSPMKGHSHVYWYRQLPEEGLKFMVYLQKENIIDESGMPKERFSAEFPKEGPSILRIQQVVRGDSAAYFCASSQGHPSTDTQYFGPGTRLTVL.

This rearrangement joins TRBV12-5 to TRBJ1-3, with D tentatively TRBD1 (6 bases). The germline CDR1 and CDR2 sequences are LGHNT and FRNRAP. The CDR3 consists of 15 residues. Trimming took 10 bases from V and 0 from J, leaving 16 bases between them. CDR3 DNA sequence: TGTGCTACGATCAAGGACAGCCACTCTGGAAACACCATATATTTT. It translates to CATIKDSHSGNTIYF.

The rearrangement links TRBV13 to TRBJ1-2; 8 bases align to TRBD1. This CDR3 comprises 16 residues. J gave up 4 bases and V 3 bases, and 10 bases lay outside the gene matches. Germline CDR1 is PRHDT and CDR2 is FYEKMQ (reference sequence). CDR3 sequence (DNA): TGTGCCAGCAGCTTCGGCCCAGGGGGCCTTAGCTATGGCTACACCTTC. This sequence encodes CASSFGPGGLSYGYTF.

This chain links TRBV27 with TRBJ1-1, with D perhaps matching TRBD1 (5 bases). The CDR3 is made up of 15 amino acids. Trimming pared 6 bases from V and 0 bases from J, leaving 14 bases between. Germline V gene sequence: CDR1 MNHEY, CDR2 SMNVEV (reference sequence). CDR3 loop: CASRRGRIMNTEAFF. For the CDR3, the DNA is TGTGCCAGCAGAAGGGGCAGGATCATGAACACTGAAGCTTTCTTT.

This chain links TRBV7-3 with TRBJ2-6, with D perhaps TRBD1 or TRBD2 (5 bases each). V lost 2 bases and J lost 4, with 9 bases in between. Germline CDR1 SGHTA, CDR2 FQGTGA. This CDR3 contains 15 residues. The CDR3 DNA reads TGTGCCAGCAGCTTAGGGGGTTCCGGGGCCAACGTCCTGACTTTC. The encoded protein is CASSLGGSGANVLTF.

The genes are TRBV28 and TRBJ2-7; D is tentatively TRBD1 or TRBD2 (5 bases each). Per germline, CDR1 MDHEN and CDR2 SYDVKM. The ends were cut back, 6 bases at V and 8 bases at J, with 20 bases in the middle. The CDR3 loop spans 14 amino acids. CDR3 coding DNA: TGTGCCAGCAGGGGGGAACTAGGCAATTACCAGCAGTACTTC. Translation: CASRGELGNYQQYF.

CDR3 protein: CASSITTGNAYEQYF. The CDR3 DNA is TGTGCCAGTAGTATCACTACGGGCAACGCCTACGAGCAGTACTTC. The chain couples TRBV19 to TRBJ2-7; D call uncertain. The CDR3 extends over 15 amino acids. The V end was cut by 3 bases, the J end by 2 bases, with 14 bases between. In germline, CDR1 is LNHDA, CDR2 SQIVND (reference sequence).

The chain combines TRBV11-3 with TRBJ1-1; maybe TRBD1 (5 bases). This CDR3 has 13 amino acids. The V gene's germline CDR1 is SGHNT and CDR2 YENEEA. The germline V and J ends were trimmed by 1 base and 7 bases, with 10 bases remaining between them. Written as DNA, the CDR3 is TGTGCCAGCAGCTTAGTACGGGGGGGTGAAGCTTTCTTT. It specifies CASSLVRGGEAFF.

This chain uses TRBV11-2 with TRBJ1-5, with D perhaps TRBD1 (6 bases). The CDR3 is 15 residues long. The germline V and J ends were trimmed by 2 bases and 2 bases, with 10 bases remaining between them. CDR1 is SGHAT and CDR2 is FQNNGV in the germline V gene. The DNA for the CDR3 is TGTGCCAGCAGCTTACGGGGGGCTGGCAATCAGCCCCAGCATTTT. This sequence encodes CASSLRGAGNQPQHF.

The chain uses TRBV5-1 and TRBJ2-5; D is unclear. Trimming pared 3 bases from V and 4 bases from J, leaving 10 bases between. CDR1 is SGHRS, CDR2 YFSETQ, per germline. The CDR3 covers 13 residues. The CDR3 loop is CASSSERAETQYF. The CDR3 DNA reads as TGCGCCAGCAGCTCCGAAAGGGCAGAGACCCAGTACTTC.

The chain uses TRBV5-1 and TRBJ1-2; TRBD1 might be the D (5 bases). Germline lookup yields CDR1 SGHRS and CDR2 YFSETQ. The CDR3 has 14 residues. V lost 0 bases and J 5 bases, leaving 11 bases between the germline ends. CDR3 residues: CASSLVNGGYGYTF. CDR3 nucleotides: TGCGCCAGCAGCTTGGTAAACGGGGGTTATGGCTACACCTTC.

The chain employs TRBV6-5 and TRBJ2-1, with 9 bases lining up with TRBD2. Germline V gives CDR1 MNHEY, CDR2 SVGAGI. With V trimmed by 6 bases and J by 12 bases, 9 bases remained unmatched. The CDR3 spans 13 residues. For the CDR3, the DNA is TGTGCCAGCAGCCCGGGGGTAGCGGGGGTGCAGTTCTTC. Its translation: CASSPGVAGVQFF.

V and J are TRBV28 and TRBJ2-3, with 8 bases that match TRBD2. CDR1 MDHEN and CDR2 SYDVKM come from the germline V gene. V dropped 6 bases and J dropped 2; count of bases not matched to a gene: 10. The length of the CDR3 is 16 residues. The CDR3 here is CASSLIPSGYTDTQYF. The CDR3 nucleotides are TGTGCCAGCAGCCTCATCCCTAGCGGGTACACAGATACGCAGTATTTT.

Remarks on this clone: At one end the junction does not follow the germline gene, possibly because of a read error. The chain employs TRBV9 and TRBJ1-6, with 9 bases aligning to TRBD1. The CDR3 is made up of 17 amino acids. CDR1 SGDLS and CDR2 YYNGEE come from the germline V gene. The chain's CDR3 is CTSSPNPGQGGNSPLHF. CDR3 bases: TGTACCAGCAGCCCGAATCCGGGACAGGGAGGTAATTCACCCCTCCACTTT.

The gene calls are TRBV19 and TRBJ2-1; TRBD2 matches at 11 bases. This CDR3 region has 19 residues. The V and J ends lost 3 bases and 8 bases, in that order; junction bases with no gene match: 18. The germline gives CDR1 LNHDA, CDR2 SQIVND (reference sequence). CDR3 loop: CASSIEGTSGSLRNDEQFF. The CDR3 DNA is TGTGCCAGTAGTATCGAGGGAACTAGCGGGAGTTTAAGAAATGATGAGCAGTTCTTC.

This clone turned up a few times. The V gene is TRBV2, the J gene TRBJ2-1; 13 positions agree with TRBD2. The V gene end was trimmed by 4 bases and the J gene end by 4 bases; junction bases not matched to a gene: 1. This CDR3 contains 15 residues. Germline CDR1 SNHLY, CDR2 FYNNEI. CDR3 sequence (DNA): TGTGCCAGCAGTGGGGGACTAGCGGGGTACAATGAGCAGTTCTTC. It translates to CASSGGLAGYNEQFF.

The chain couples TRBV27 to TRBJ1-1, with D perhaps TRBD1 (5 bases). In germline, CDR1 is MNHEY, CDR2 SMNVEV (reference sequence). CDR3 size: 15 residues. Trimming shortened V by 7 bases and J by 1 base, and 16 bases separated the two germline ends. The CDR3 bases are TGTGCCAGCAAGGCGGGGCAGGGTAGGAACACTGAAGCTTTCTTT. This gives the protein CASKAGQGRNTEAFF.